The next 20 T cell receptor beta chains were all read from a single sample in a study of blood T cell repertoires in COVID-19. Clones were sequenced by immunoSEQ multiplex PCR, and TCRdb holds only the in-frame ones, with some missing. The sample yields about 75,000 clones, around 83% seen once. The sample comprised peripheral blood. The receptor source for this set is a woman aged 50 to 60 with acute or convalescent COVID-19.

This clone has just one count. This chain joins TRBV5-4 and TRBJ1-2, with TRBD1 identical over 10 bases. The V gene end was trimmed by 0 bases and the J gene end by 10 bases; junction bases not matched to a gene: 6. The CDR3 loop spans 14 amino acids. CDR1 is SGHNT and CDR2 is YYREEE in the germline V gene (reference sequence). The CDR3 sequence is CASSLAGTGAHYTF. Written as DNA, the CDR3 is TGTGCCAGCAGCTTGGCTGGGACAGGGGCCCACTACACCTTC. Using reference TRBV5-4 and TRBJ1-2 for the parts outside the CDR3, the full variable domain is ETGVTQSPTHLIKTRGQQVTLRCSSQSGHNTVSWYQQALGQGPQFIFQYYREEENGRGNFPPRFSGLQFPNYSSELNVNALELDDSALYLCASSLAGTGAHYTFGSGTRLTVV.

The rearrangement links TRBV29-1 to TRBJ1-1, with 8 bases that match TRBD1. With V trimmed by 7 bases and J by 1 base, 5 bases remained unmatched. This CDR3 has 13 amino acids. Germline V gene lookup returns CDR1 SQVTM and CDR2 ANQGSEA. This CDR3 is CSGRTGRNTEAFF. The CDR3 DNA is TGCAGCGGTCGGACAGGGAGGAACACTGAAGCTTTCTTT.

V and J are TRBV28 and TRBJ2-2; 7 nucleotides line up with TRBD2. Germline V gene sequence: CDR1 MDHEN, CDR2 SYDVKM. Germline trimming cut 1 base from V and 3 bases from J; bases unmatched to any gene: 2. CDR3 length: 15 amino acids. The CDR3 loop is CASSLSGGYTGELFF. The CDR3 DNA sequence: TGTGCCAGCAGTTTATCCGGGGGGTACACCGGGGAGCTGTTTTTT.

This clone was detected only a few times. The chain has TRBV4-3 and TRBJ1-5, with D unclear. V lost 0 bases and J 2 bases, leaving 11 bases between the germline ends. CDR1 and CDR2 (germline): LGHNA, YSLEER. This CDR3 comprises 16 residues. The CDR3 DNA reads TGCGCCAGCAGCCAAGATTATCGACTCGGCAATCAGCCCCAGCATTTT. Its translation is CASSQDYRLGNQPQHF.

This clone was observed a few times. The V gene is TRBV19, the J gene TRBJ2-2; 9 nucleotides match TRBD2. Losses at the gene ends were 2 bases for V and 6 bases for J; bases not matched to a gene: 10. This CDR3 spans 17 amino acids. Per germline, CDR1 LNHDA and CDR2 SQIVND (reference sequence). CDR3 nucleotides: TGTGCCAGTAGTATAACCAGCGGGGGGATCTCCCCCGGGGAGCTGTTTTTT. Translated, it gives CASSITSGGISPGELFF. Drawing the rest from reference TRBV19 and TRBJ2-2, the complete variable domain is DGGITQSPKYLFRKEGQNVTLSCEQNLNHDAMYWYRQDPGQGLRLIYYSQIVNDFQKGDIAEGYSVSREKKESFPLTVTSAQKNPTAFYLCASSITSGGISPGELFFGEGSRLTVL.

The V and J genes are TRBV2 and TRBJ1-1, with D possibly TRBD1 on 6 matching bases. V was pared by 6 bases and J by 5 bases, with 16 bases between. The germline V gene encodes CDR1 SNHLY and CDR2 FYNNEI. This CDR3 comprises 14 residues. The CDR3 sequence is CASSGLQGLTEAFF. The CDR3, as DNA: TGTGCCAGCAGCGGTTTACAGGGTCTGACTGAAGCTTTCTTT. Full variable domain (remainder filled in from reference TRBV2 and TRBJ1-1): EPEVTQTPSHQVTQMGQEVILRCVPISNHLYFYWYRQILGQKVEFLVSFYNNEISEKSEIFDDQFSVERPDGSNFTLKIRSTKLEDSAMYFCASSGLQGLTEAFFGQGTRLTVV.

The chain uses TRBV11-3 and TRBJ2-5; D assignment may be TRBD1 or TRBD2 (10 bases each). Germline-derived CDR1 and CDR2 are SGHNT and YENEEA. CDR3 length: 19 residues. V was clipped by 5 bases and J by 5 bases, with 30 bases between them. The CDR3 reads CASSAGTGDLGLARETQYF. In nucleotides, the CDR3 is TGTGCCAGCAGCGCAGGGACAGGGGATTTGGGACTAGCGAGGGAGACCCAGTACTTC.

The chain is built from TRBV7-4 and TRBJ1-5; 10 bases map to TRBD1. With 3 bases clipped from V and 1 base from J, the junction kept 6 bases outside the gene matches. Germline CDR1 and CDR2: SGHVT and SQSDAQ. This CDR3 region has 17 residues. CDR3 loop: CASSFRTGGISNQPQHF. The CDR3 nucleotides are TGTGCCAGCAGCTTCAGGACAGGGGGTATAAGCAATCAGCCCCAGCATTTT.

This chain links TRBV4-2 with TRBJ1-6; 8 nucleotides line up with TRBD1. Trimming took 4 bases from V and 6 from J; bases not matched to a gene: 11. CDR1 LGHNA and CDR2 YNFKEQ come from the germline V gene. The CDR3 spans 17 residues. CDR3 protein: CASSPKFRGQGNSPLHF. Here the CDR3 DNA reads TGTGCCAGCAGCCCGAAATTCAGGGGGCAGGGTAATTCACCCCTCCACTTT.

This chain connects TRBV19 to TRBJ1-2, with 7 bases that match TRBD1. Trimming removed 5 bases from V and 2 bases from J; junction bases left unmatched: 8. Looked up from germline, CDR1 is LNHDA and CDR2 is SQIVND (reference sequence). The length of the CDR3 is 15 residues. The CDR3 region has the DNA TGTGCCAGTAGTGCCGCCGGGACAGCGAACTATGGCTACACCTTC. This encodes CASSAAGTANYGYTF.

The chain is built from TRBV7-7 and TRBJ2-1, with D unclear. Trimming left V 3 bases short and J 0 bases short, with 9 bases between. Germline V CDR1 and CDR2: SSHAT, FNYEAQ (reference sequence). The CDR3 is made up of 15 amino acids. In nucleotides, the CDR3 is TGTGCCAGCAGCTTGGTATCCGGCTCCTACAATGAGCAGTTCTTC. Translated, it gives CASSLVSGSYNEQFF.

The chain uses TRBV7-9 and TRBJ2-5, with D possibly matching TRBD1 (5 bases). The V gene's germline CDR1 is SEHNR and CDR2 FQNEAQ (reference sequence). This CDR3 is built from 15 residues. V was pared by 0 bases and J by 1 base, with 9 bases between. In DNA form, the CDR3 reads TGTGCCAGCAGCTTAGCAACAGGTCCCCAAGAGACCCAGTACTTC. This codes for CASSLATGPQETQYF.

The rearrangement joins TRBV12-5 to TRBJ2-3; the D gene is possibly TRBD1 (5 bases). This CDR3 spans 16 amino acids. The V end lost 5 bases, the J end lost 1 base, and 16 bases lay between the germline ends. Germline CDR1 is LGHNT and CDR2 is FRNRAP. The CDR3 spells CASGVPRGAGTDTQYF. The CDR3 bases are TGTGCTAGTGGTGTCCCAAGGGGCGCGGGCACAGATACGCAGTATTTT.

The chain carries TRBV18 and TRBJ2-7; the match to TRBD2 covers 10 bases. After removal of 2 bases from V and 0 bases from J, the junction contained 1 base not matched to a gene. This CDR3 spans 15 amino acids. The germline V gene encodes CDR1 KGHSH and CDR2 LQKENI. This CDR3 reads CASSPGTSASYEQYF. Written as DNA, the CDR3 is TGTGCCAGCTCACCAGGGACTAGCGCCTCCTACGAGCAGTACTTC.

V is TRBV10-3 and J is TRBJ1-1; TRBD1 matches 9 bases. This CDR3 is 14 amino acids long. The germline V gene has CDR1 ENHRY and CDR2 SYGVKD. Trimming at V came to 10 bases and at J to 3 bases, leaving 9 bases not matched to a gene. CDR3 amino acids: CATTQGAGYTEAFF. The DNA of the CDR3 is TGTGCCACCACACAGGGGGCGGGTTACACTGAAGCTTTCTTT.

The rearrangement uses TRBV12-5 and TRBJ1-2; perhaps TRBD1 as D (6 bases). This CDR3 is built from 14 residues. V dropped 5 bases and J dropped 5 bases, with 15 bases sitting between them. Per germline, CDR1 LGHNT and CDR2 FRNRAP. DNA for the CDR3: TGTGCTAGTGGTCTACGCCTAACAGGGTATGGCTACACCTTC. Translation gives CASGLRLTGYGYTF. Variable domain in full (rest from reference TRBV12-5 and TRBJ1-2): DARVTQTPRHKVTEMGQEVTMRCQPILGHNTVFWYRQTMMQGLELLAYFRNRAPLDDSGMPKDRFSAEMPDATLATLKIQPSEPRDSAVYFCASGLRLTGYGYTFGSGTRLTVV.

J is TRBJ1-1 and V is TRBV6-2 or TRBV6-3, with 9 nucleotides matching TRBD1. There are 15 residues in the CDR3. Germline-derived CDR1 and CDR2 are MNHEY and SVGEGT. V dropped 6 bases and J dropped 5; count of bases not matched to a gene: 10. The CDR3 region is CASSRGQGKGTEAFF. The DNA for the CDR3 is TGTGCCAGCAGCCGAGGACAGGGGAAGGGAACTGAAGCTTTCTTT.

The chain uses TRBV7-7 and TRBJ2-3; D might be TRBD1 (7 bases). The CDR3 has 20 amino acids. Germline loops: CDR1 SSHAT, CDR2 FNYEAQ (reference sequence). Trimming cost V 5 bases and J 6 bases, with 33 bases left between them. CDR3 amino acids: CASSLGGRGHRGSPTDTQYF. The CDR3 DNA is TGTGCCAGCAGCCTGGGGGGAAGGGGCCACAGGGGCTCCCCGACGGATACGCAGTATTTT.

The CDR3 DNA reads as TGCGCCAGCAGCCAAGTAGCGGACCGAATCGGCTACACCTTC. It yields the protein CASSQVADRIGYTF. This chain connects TRBV4-1 to TRBJ1-2; D is ambiguous. This CDR3 has 14 residues. Trimming took 1 base from V and 8 from J, leaving 14 bases between them. Germline V gene lookup returns CDR1 MGHRA and CDR2 YSYEKL.

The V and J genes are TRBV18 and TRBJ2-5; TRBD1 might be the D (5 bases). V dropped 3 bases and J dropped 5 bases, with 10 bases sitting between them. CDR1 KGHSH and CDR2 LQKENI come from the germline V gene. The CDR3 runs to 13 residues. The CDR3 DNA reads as TGTGCCAGCTCACCCTTAGGGGCGGAGACCCAGTACTTC. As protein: CASSPLGAETQYF. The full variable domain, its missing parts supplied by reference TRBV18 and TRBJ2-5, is NAGVMQNPRHLVRRRGQEARLRCSPMKGHSHVYWYRQLPEEGLKFMVYLQKENIIDESGMPKERFSAEFPKEGPSILRIQQVVRGDSAAYFCASSPLGAETQYFGPGTRLLVL.